The 21 T cell receptor beta chains reported below all come from one sample, sequenced in a study of PD-1 blockade in classical Hodgkin lymphoma. Measured with immunoSEQ multiplex PCR; TCRdb has only the in-frame clones, and not every one. Altogether roughly 16,000 clones are present, over 80% being singletons, with the ten largest covering roughly 27%. Relapse after autologous stem cell transplantation occurred in every patient, and brentuximab vedotin exposure varied. Sequences were derived from peripheral blood mononuclear cells (PBMCs), sampled before the second cycle of nivolumab. These receptors all stem from a human donor with classical Hodgkin lymphoma.

V and J are TRBV10-3 and TRBJ2-3, with D perhaps matching TRBD2 (6 bases). The CDR3 length is 12 residues. Trimming left V 8 bases short and J 3 bases short, with 9 bases between. CDR1 and CDR2 from the germline V gene are ENHRY and SYGVKD. The CDR3 region is CAIWSGTDTQYF. CDR3 coding DNA: TGTGCCATCTGGAGCGGGACAGATACGCAGTATTTT.

The chain links TRBV30 to TRBJ2-7; 7 nucleotides match TRBD1. The CDR3 has 13 amino acids. Germline CDR1 and CDR2: GTSNPN and SVGIG (reference sequence). The junction had 2 bases not matched to a gene; V was cut back by 0 bases and J by 3 bases. CDR3 amino acids: CAWSVDRVYEQYF. The CDR3 region has the DNA TGTGCCTGGAGTGTCGACAGGGTCTACGAGCAGTACTTC.

This clone appeared a single time. V is TRBV29-1 and J is TRBJ2-1, with 7 nucleotides matching TRBD2. The CDR3 sequence is 16 residues long. CDR1 SQVTM and CDR2 ANQGSEA come from the germline V gene. J gave up 9 bases and V 3 bases, and 17 bases lay outside the gene matches. The CDR3 DNA reads TGCAGCGTTGAGGGGGGGGAGGCAGGGCGAATGGGTGAGCAGTTCTTC. Its protein is CSVEGGEAGRMGEQFF.

The genes are TRBV19 and TRBJ1-5, with no clear D. The CDR3 is 17 amino acids. The V end was cut by 0 bases, the J end by 6 bases, with 18 bases between. Germline V gene sequence: CDR1 LNHDA, CDR2 SQIVND (reference sequence). The CDR3 DNA is TGTGCCAGTAGTATAGACATAGTGACGGGTTCTGGTCAGCCCCAGCATTTT. Translating it yields CASSIDIVTGSGQPQHF.

The V and J genes are TRBV7-9 and TRBJ1-1; the D gene is possibly TRBD1 (5 bases). Germline loops: CDR1 SEHNR, CDR2 FQNEAQ (reference sequence). With 5 bases removed from V and 4 bases from J, the gap between germline ends came to 8 bases. CDR3 length: 12 amino acids. Here the CDR3 reads CASSPGSTEAFF. The CDR3 nucleotides read TGTGCCAGCAGCCCAGGGTCCACTGAAGCTTTCTTT.

The chain joins TRBV4-2 to TRBJ2-4; 16 nucleotides match TRBD2. The V gene end was trimmed by 4 bases and the J gene end by 14 bases; junction bases not matched to a gene: 17. Germline-derived CDR1 and CDR2 are LGHNA and YNFKEQ. The CDR3 totals 18 residues. CDR3 nucleotide sequence: TGTGCCAGCAGCCCCTATGGGGGGACTAGCGGGGGGGCCTTGAAGAAGTACTTC. Protein product: CASSPYGGTSGGALKKYF.

J is TRBJ2-2 and V is TRBV29-1; D not resolved. Germline lookup yields CDR1 SQVTM and CDR2 ANQGSEA. Trimming shortened V by 3 bases and J by 2 bases, and 13 bases separated the two germline ends. This CDR3 contains 15 residues. CDR3 nucleotides: TGCAGCGTTGAGTCGAGCAGGCGTAACACCGGGGAGCTGTTTTTT. It is translated as CSVESSRRNTGELFF.

This chain joins TRBV5-6 and TRBJ2-3; possibly TRBD2 for D (7 bases). The CDR3 is 17 amino acids. The ends were cut back, 5 bases at V and 1 base at J, with 20 bases in the middle. Looked up from germline, CDR1 is SGHDT and CDR2 is YYEEEE. CDR3 loop: CASRYRGGSTGTDTQYF. In DNA, the CDR3 is TGTGCCAGCAGGTACCGCGGGGGCTCAACCGGCACAGATACGCAGTATTTT.

The gene calls are TRBV6-5 and TRBJ1-1, with D possibly being TRBD1 (5 bases). The V gene lost 8 bases and the J gene lost 0 bases, with 10 bases spanning the gap. CDR3 size: 13 residues. CDR1 is MNHEY and CDR2 is SVGAGI in the germline V gene. The CDR3 region is CASRQGLNTEAFF. CDR3 in DNA: TGTGCCAGCCGCCAGGGACTGAACACTGAAGCTTTCTTT.

V is TRBV6-6 and J is TRBJ2-2, with D perhaps matching TRBD1 or TRBD2 (5 bases each). The CDR3 length is 16 residues. V gave up 0 bases and J gave up 5 bases, with 13 bases separating them. Germline assignment: CDR1 MNHNY and CDR2 SVGAGI (reference sequence). CDR3 sequence (DNA): TGTGCCAGCAGTTACTCGGGGACGGACGAGACCGGGGAGCTGTTTTTT. Residues: CASSYSGTDETGELFF.

This chain links TRBV11-3 with TRBJ2-7; D perhaps matches TRBD1 (5 bases). The CDR3 has 15 amino acids. Germline V gene data show CDR1 as SGHNT and CDR2 as YENEEA. Between the trimmed V and J ends, which lost 6 bases and 5 bases, there was a span of 20 bases. The DNA of the CDR3 is TGTGCCAGCAGTCTACAGACAGCCGGCGAACACGAGCAGTACTTC. It is translated as CASSLQTAGEHEQYF.

The chain carries TRBV5-1 and TRBJ1-4; 8 bases match TRBD1. The CDR3 extends over 14 amino acids. Unmatched junction bases numbered 4, after V lost 2 bases and J lost 7 bases. Germline-derived CDR1 and CDR2 are SGHRS and YFSETQ. CDR3 nucleotide sequence: TGCGCCAGCAGCTTCGGACAGGGTGGTGAAAAACTGTTTTTT. Translated, it gives CASSFGQGGEKLFF.

The V gene is TRBV6-6, the J gene TRBJ2-1, with 12 bases identical to TRBD2. With V trimmed by 6 bases and J by 4 bases, 4 bases remained unmatched. The CDR3 contains 15 residues. Germline V lookup: CDR1 MNHNY, CDR2 SVGAGI (reference sequence). The CDR3 sequence: CASSLGTSGYNEQFF. In DNA, the CDR3 is TGTGCCAGCAGCCTCGGGACTAGCGGGTACAATGAGCAGTTCTTC.

The rearrangement joins TRBV4-1 to TRBJ2-3; 16 nucleotides line up with TRBD2. J lost 0 bases, V lost 6 bases, and 15 bases had no gene match. The CDR3 length is 21 residues. The V gene's germline CDR1 is MGHRA and CDR2 YSYEKL. The CDR3 DNA sequence: TGCGCCAGCAGGGCCCTTATCCCGGGACTAGCGGGGGGGCTCAGCACAGATACGCAGTATTTT. This gives the protein CASRALIPGLAGGLSTDTQYF.

V usage is TRBV29-1 and J usage is TRBJ1-1, with D uncertain. The germline V gene has CDR1 SQVTM and CDR2 ANQGSEA. The length of the CDR3 is 13 residues. Trimming pared 1 base from V and 0 bases from J, leaving 6 bases between. The CDR3 DNA follows: TGCAGCGTTGAAGGAGCCCTGAACACTGAAGCTTTCTTT. It codes for CSVEGALNTEAFF.

Here the CDR3 reads CASSQEGLGGLTDTQYF. In nucleotides, the CDR3 is TGCGCCAGCAGCCAAGAGGGGCTAGGGGGTCTCACAGATACGCAGTATTTT. V is TRBV4-1 and J is TRBJ2-3, with a possible D match to TRBD1 (6 bases). V lost 0 bases, J lost 2 bases, and 15 bases lay in between. From germline, CDR1 is MGHRA and CDR2 YSYEKL. This CDR3 comprises 17 residues.

V gene TRBV19 combines with J gene TRBJ2-2; weak D call: TRBD1 (5 bases). Trimming took 6 bases from V and 4 from J, leaving 15 bases between them. The CDR3 has 15 amino acids. Germline-derived CDR1 and CDR2 are LNHDA and SQIVND (reference sequence). In DNA, the CDR3 is TGTGCCAGTAGAAGGGATCAGGGAAGCACCGGGGAGCTGTTTTTT. This translates into CASRRDQGSTGELFF.

The chain joins TRBV7-2 to TRBJ2-7; no clear D gene. Germline CDR1 SGHTA, CDR2 FQGNSA. Trimming left V 1 base short and J 3 bases short, with 4 bases between. CDR3 length equals 12 residues. CDR3 DNA: TGTGCCAGCAGCTTAGAACGCTACGAGCAGTACTTC. Its translation: CASSLERYEQYF.

The chain has TRBV6-7 and TRBJ2-1; D gene uncertain. TRBV6-7 falls under the ORF class, with uncertain function. The V and J ends lost 2 bases and 5 bases respectively, with 10 bases between them. The CDR3 has 14 residues. In DNA, the CDR3 is TGTGCCAGCAGTTACAAGGAAACTGACAATGAGCAGTTCTTC. This translates into CASSYKETDNEQFF.

The chain has TRBV5-5 and TRBJ2-4; 7 nucleotides align to TRBD2. V lost 4 bases, J lost 5 bases, and 9 bases stayed unmatched. Germline V lookup: CDR1 SGHKS, CDR2 YYEKEE (reference sequence). CDR3 size: 15 residues. CDR3 residues: CASSLMTRGENIQYF. Written as DNA, the CDR3 is TGTGCCAGCAGCCTGATGACACGGGGGGAAAACATTCAGTACTTC.

Notes on this clone: This sample includes further DNA sequences coding for the same CDR3. The chain has TRBV27 and TRBJ2-3, with TRBD2 as a possible D gene (6 bases). Per germline, CDR1 MNHEY and CDR2 SMNVEV (reference sequence). Between the trimmed V and J ends, which lost 6 bases and 3 bases, there was a span of 13 bases. The CDR3 is 14 amino acids. The CDR3 coding sequence is TGTGCCAGCAGCACGCGGGGTCGGACAGATACGCAGTATTTT. Translated: CASSTRGRTDTQYF.